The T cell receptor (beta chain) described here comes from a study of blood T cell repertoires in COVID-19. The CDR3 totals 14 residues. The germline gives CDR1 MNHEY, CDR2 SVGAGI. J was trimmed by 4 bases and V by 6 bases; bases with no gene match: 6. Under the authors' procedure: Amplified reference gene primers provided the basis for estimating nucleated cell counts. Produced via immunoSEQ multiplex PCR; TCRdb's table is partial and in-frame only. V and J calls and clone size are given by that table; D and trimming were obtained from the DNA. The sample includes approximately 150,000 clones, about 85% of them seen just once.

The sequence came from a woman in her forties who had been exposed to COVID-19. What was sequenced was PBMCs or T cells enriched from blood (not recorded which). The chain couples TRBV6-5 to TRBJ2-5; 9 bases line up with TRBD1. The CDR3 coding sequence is TGTGCCAGCAGGACAGGGGGGCCGGGAGAGACCCAGTACTTC. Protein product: CASRTGGPGETQYF.